What follows are 32 T cell receptor beta chains derived from one specimen sequenced in a study of blood T cells in healthy people across ages. A sample-barcoded 5' primer and a J-beta primer mix were used in a second PCR of about 7 to 12 cycles. TCRdb fed the 5' RACE reads into MiXCR, producing one record per CDR3 protein. This sample carries 1.5 million to 2 million distinct CDR3 sequences, about 39% of them seen once, and the ten largest clones take under 25%. Material: blood. The source of these receptors is a human donor in good health.

The chain combines TRBV6-6 with TRBJ1-2; TRBD1 aligns across 9 bases. This CDR3 is built from 15 residues. Germline trimming cut 5 bases from V and 2 bases from J; bases unmatched to any gene: 6. Germline values: CDR1 MNHNY, CDR2 SVGAGI (reference sequence). CDR3 DNA sequence: TGTGCCAGCAGTACCCAAACAGGGGGCAACTATGGCTACACCTTC. This encodes CASSTQTGGNYGYTF.

In this sample, this clonotype turned up a few times. The V and J genes are TRBV24-1 and TRBJ2-5; D is undetermined. TRBJ2-7 explains the end of the DNA better; the J call may be wrong. The CDR3 runs to 11 residues. Per the germline V gene, CDR1 is KGHDR and CDR2 is SFDVKD. The CDR3 DNA reads TGTGCCACCAGTGATTTGTTCGAGCAGTACTTC. Residues: CATSDLFEQYF.

The chain couples TRBV12-3 or TRBV12-4 to TRBJ1-6; D is unresolved. Trimming cost V 7 bases and J 8 bases, with 15 bases left between them. CDR3 size: 14 residues. CDR3 sequence (DNA): TGTGCCAGCATGGAGGTGGGTGGGGATTCACCCCTCCACTTT. It encodes CASMEVGGDSPLHF.

This clonotype was observed a few times. The chain recombines TRBV4-3 with TRBJ1-2; 8 bases match TRBD1. V lost 3 bases and J lost 3; bases outside the gene matches: 12. Germline V gene sequence: CDR1 LGHNA, CDR2 YSLEER. The CDR3 is 17 residues long. The CDR3 sequence: CASSQTARGQGYYGYTF. CDR3 nucleotide sequence: TGCGCCAGCAGCCAGACCGCACGCGGACAGGGTTACTATGGCTACACCTTC.

The chain is built from TRBV4-1 and TRBJ2-1; 7 nucleotides agree with TRBD1. V shed 2 bases, J shed 5 bases, and the junction held 6 bases outside the gene matches. The CDR3 length is 15 residues. In germline, CDR1 is MGHRA, CDR2 YSYEKL. The CDR3 spells CASSQLRQGNNEQFF. CDR3 bases: TGCGCCAGCAGCCAATTGAGACAGGGAAACAATGAGCAGTTCTTC.

This sequence joins TRBV12-3 or TRBV12-4 and TRBJ1-2; D uncertain. The CDR3 has 13 residues. V dropped 6 bases and J dropped 4 bases, with 12 bases sitting between them. The CDR3 loop reads CASSRMAVYGYTF. Here the CDR3 DNA reads TGTGCCAGCAGCAGAATGGCAGTCTATGGCTACACCTTC.

Many counts were recorded for this clonotype. This rearrangement joins TRBV7-2 to TRBJ2-5; TRBD2 matches 13 bases. J was trimmed by 2 bases and V by 4 bases; bases with no gene match: 1. CDR1 and CDR2 (germline): SGHTA, FQGNSA. This CDR3 is built from 15 residues. The chain's CDR3 is CASSWGLAGQETQYF. CDR3 DNA: TGTGCCAGCAGCTGGGGACTAGCGGGACAAGAGACCCAGTACTTC.

This clonotype was seen repeatedly, ten times or more. A read error may produce the germline difference seen at one junction end. This chain links TRBV5-1 with TRBJ2-7; TRBD1 agrees at 7 bases. The CDR3 spans 14 residues. Germline V lookup: CDR1 SGHRS, CDR2 YFSETQ. CDR3 in amino acids: CASSLWDSSYEQYF. In DNA form, the CDR3 reads TGTGCCAGCAGTTTATGGGACAGCTCCTACGAGCAGTACTTC. Looking up the rest from reference TRBV5-1 and TRBJ2-7 gives the full variable domain: KAGVTQTPRYLIKTRGQQVTLSCSPISGHRSVSWYQQTPGQGLQFLFEYFSETQRNKGNFPGRFSGRQFSNSRSEMNVSTLELGDSALYLCASSLWDSSYEQYFGPGTRLTVT.

This rearrangement joins TRBV3-1 to TRBJ2-5; TRBD2 aligns across 8 bases. V lost 6 bases, J lost 5 bases, and 14 bases stayed unmatched. Germline CDR1 reads LGHDT; CDR2 reads YNNKEL (reference sequence). This CDR3 region has 16 residues. CDR3 amino acids: CASSQRGSPYGETQYF. CDR3 coding DNA: TGTGCCAGCAGTCAGCGGGGGTCCCCCTACGGGGAGACCCAGTACTTC.

The V gene is TRBV20-1, the J gene TRBJ2-5, with 7 positions matching TRBD2. CDR1 DFQATT and CDR2 SNEGSKA come from the germline V gene (reference sequence). V was clipped by 1 base and J by 3 bases; unmatched bases: 14. This CDR3 is 17 amino acids long. The CDR3 region is CSARASGGSIKEETQYF. The CDR3 region has the DNA TGCAGTGCTAGAGCATCGGGGGGTTCAATAAAGGAAGAGACCCAGTACTTC.

This clonotype was counted a few times. This chain uses TRBV15 with TRBJ2-3; a weak D match, TRBD1 (7 bases). The V and J ends lost 3 bases and 8 bases respectively, with 9 bases between them. Germline assignment: CDR1 LNHNV and CDR2 YYDKDF (reference sequence). The CDR3 has 12 amino acids. CDR3 nucleotide sequence: TGTGCCACCAGCAGCCAGGGGGGTACGCAGTATTTT. This encodes CATSSQGGTQYF.

This sequence joins TRBV4-2 and TRBJ2-5; 7 bases are shared with TRBD2. In germline, CDR1 is LGHNA, CDR2 YNFKEQ. The CDR3 sequence is 13 residues long. V shed 3 bases and J 5 bases; nucleotides not matched to a gene: 3. The CDR3 DNA follows: TGTGCCAGCAGCCAGGGAGGGGTTGAGACCCAGTACTTC. This sequence encodes CASSQGGVETQYF.

In its sample, this clonotype was seen a few times. This chain connects TRBV5-1 to TRBJ2-1; D is ambiguous. The germline V gene has CDR1 SGHRS and CDR2 YFSETQ. V lost 3 bases and J lost 7, with 14 bases in between. CDR3 length equals 14 residues. CDR3 protein: CASSSMNRANEQFF. The CDR3 nucleotides read TGCGCCAGCAGCTCGATGAATAGAGCGAATGAGCAGTTCTTC.

The chain combines TRBV7-9 with TRBJ1-1; D uncertain. Germline V CDR1 and CDR2: SEHNR, FQNEAQ (reference sequence). The CDR3 length is 15 residues. Trimming removed 4 bases at V and 1 base at J, with 13 bases between. CDR3 region: CASSSVGRGNTEAFF. The CDR3 DNA follows: TGTGCCAGCAGCTCCGTTGGGAGAGGGAACACTGAAGCTTTCTTT. Variable domain in full (rest from reference TRBV7-9 and TRBJ1-1): DTGVSQNPRHKITKRGQNVTFRCDPISEHNRLYWYRQTLGQGPEFLTYFQNEAQLEKSRLLSDRFSAERPKGSFSTLEIQRTEQGDSAMYLCASSSVGRGNTEAFFGQGTRLTVV.

The CDR3 DNA sequence: TGCGCCAGCAGCCAAGAAAGTCTAGCGGGGGGGCCTGGTTACAATGAGCAGTTCTTC. Translation: CASSQESLAGGPGYNEQFF. This chain links TRBV4-3 with TRBJ2-1, with 12 bases matching TRBD2. V lost 0 bases to trimming and J lost 4 bases; unmatched junction nucleotides: 10. The CDR3 covers 19 residues. The germline CDR1 and CDR2 sequences are LGHNA and YSLEER.

The rearrangement joins TRBV6-6 to TRBJ1-5; D unclear. The CDR3 consists of 14 residues. Germline-derived CDR1 and CDR2 are MNHNY and SVGAGI (reference sequence). V gave up 0 bases and J gave up 4 bases, with 7 bases separating them. The DNA for the CDR3 is TGTGCCAGCAGTTACTCGGGGATTAATCAGCCCCAGCATTTT. Translation gives CASSYSGINQPQHF.

This clonotype was counted only a few times. The genes are TRBV20-1 and TRBJ2-3; D remains unclear. Germline values: CDR1 DFQATT, CDR2 SNEGSKA (reference sequence). There are 11 residues in the CDR3. Deletions cut 7 bases from V and 6 bases from J, with 11 bases between. This CDR3 is CSVGERDTQYF. CDR3 coding DNA: TGCAGTGTCGGAGAACGGGATACGCAGTATTTT.

The rearrangement links TRBV29-1 to TRBJ2-1, with 7 bases matching TRBD1. From germline, CDR1 is SQVTM and CDR2 ANQGSEA. This CDR3 has 14 residues. V was pared by 3 bases and J by 10 bases, with 12 bases of the junction left unmatched. The CDR3 spells CSVEGLTGTNEQFF. DNA for the CDR3: TGCAGCGTTGAGGGGTTGACAGGGACCAACGAGCAGTTCTTC.

This clonotype was observed a handful of times. The chain is built from TRBV4-3 and TRBJ2-3, with TRBD2 as a possible D gene (6 bases). This CDR3 comprises 17 residues. Germline CDR1 LGHNA, CDR2 YSLEER. Trimming shortened V by 1 base and J by 4 bases, and 18 bases separated the two germline ends. As DNA, the CDR3 is TGCGCCAGCAGCCAAGCCCTTGGGAGGCTGTCCGCAGATACGCAGTATTTT. This gives the protein CASSQALGRLSADTQYF.

In regard to this clonotype: Being one base from a much bigger clone, this may be a read error. The CDR3 DNA reads TGTGCCAGCAGCGTAGCGGGGGTCTACAATGAGCAGTTCTTC. This translates into CASSVAGVYNEQFF. The V gene is TRBV9, the J gene TRBJ2-1, with D possibly being TRBD2 (6 bases). Germline V gene sequence: CDR1 SGDLS, CDR2 YYNGEE. V was trimmed by 0 bases and J by 3 bases, leaving 7 bases between them. The CDR3 is 14 amino acids.

The chain carries TRBV2 and TRBJ1-1; no clear D. The CDR3 loop spans 13 amino acids. Germline CDR1 and CDR2: SNHLY and FYNNEI. V was clipped by 3 bases and J by 6 bases, with 11 bases between them. CDR3 in DNA: TGTGCCAGCAGTGATGTCGTAATCGCTGAAGCTTTCTTT. This encodes CASSDVVIAEAFF.

V is TRBV20-1 and J is TRBJ2-4; D is unresolved. The assigned J gene may be wrong: the sequence end matches TRBJ2-7 better. Germline V gives CDR1 DFQATT, CDR2 SNEGSKA (reference sequence). The CDR3 has 14 amino acids. CDR3 nucleotides: TGCAGTGCTAGCGCGAATGCGAGACCATACGAGCAGTACTTC. This encodes CSASANARPYEQYF.

This clonotype was observed a handful of times. A junction boundary mismatches the germline segment, possibly from a read error. DNA of the CDR3: TGTGCCAACAGTTTCGAGATAGTGACCGGGGAGCTGTTTTTT. It yields the protein CANSFEIVTGELFF. The chain joins TRBV28 to TRBJ2-2, with D unresolved. The CDR3 runs to 14 residues. From germline, CDR1 is MDHEN and CDR2 SYDVKM.

As regards this clonotype: One end of the junction fails to match germline, which may point to a read error. This sequence joins TRBV29-1 and TRBJ1-4; D remains ambiguous. Germline CDR1 reads SQVTM; CDR2 reads ANQGSEA. The CDR3 consists of 15 residues. The CDR3 DNA reads TGCGGCGTTGAAGATCAGGACCTAACTAATGAAAAACTGTTTTTT. Amino acid sequence: CGVEDQDLTNEKLFF.

The chain is built from TRBV9 and TRBJ1-1; D gene ambiguous. Germline values: CDR1 SGDLS, CDR2 YYNGEE. This CDR3 has 13 residues. Trimming removed 1 base at V and 6 bases at J, with 10 bases between. The CDR3 is CASSVLSPSEAFF. CDR3 bases: TGTGCCAGCAGCGTATTATCCCCCTCTGAAGCTTTCTTT.

The V gene is TRBV3-1, the J gene TRBJ1-3, with no clear D. The germline CDR1 and CDR2 sequences are LGHDT and YNNKEL (reference sequence). Trimming stripped 1 base from V and 0 bases from J, with 7 bases between. The CDR3 has 15 residues. CDR3 protein: CASSQGPISGNTIYF. CDR3 DNA: TGTGCCAGCAGCCAAGGGCCGATCTCTGGAAACACCATATATTTT.

The genes are TRBV7-9 and TRBJ1-2; 8 bases match TRBD1. This CDR3 comprises 14 residues. Losses at the gene ends were 5 bases for V and 8 bases for J; bases not matched to a gene: 10. Per germline, CDR1 SEHNR and CDR2 FQNEAQ (reference sequence). The CDR3 spells CASSATGTGNGYTF. In DNA form, the CDR3 reads TGTGCCAGCAGCGCAACCGGGACAGGAAACGGCTACACCTTC.

The V call is TRBV25-1, the J call TRBJ2-7, with D hard to call. The CDR3 covers 15 residues. The V gene's germline CDR1 is MGHDK and CDR2 SYGVNS. Trimming removed 5 bases from V and 2 bases from J, with 16 bases in between. The CDR3, as DNA: TGTGCCAGCAGTCCACCACAAAGCCTGACCTACGAGCAGTACTTC. Translated: CASSPPQSLTYEQYF.

This clonotype has more than one count but fewer than ten. This rearrangement joins TRBV10-3 to TRBJ1-1, with 7 bases identical to TRBD1. After removal of 3 bases from V and 1 base from J, the junction contained 2 bases not matched to a gene. Per germline, CDR1 ENHRY and CDR2 SYGVKD. There are 14 residues in the CDR3. For the CDR3, the DNA is TGTGCCATCAGTGAAGGGGGCGGGAACACTGAAGCTTTCTTT. Translation gives CAISEGGGNTEAFF.

The chain combines TRBV29-1 with TRBJ1-2; no definite D call. The V and J ends lost 6 bases and 2 bases respectively, with 16 bases between them. Germline V gives CDR1 SQVTM, CDR2 ANQGSEA. The CDR3 consists of 14 residues. DNA of the CDR3: TGCAGCGTAGACTCGGATGGGGTGAACTATGGCTACACCTTC. Encoded protein: CSVDSDGVNYGYTF.

The CDR3, as DNA: TGTGCCAGCAGCCCCCGGCCAGCGGGCTCCGATACGCAGTATTTT. Amino acids: CASSPRPAGSDTQYF. V gene TRBV11-2 combines with J gene TRBJ2-3; perhaps TRBD2 as D (6 bases). Between the trimmed V and J ends, which lost 5 bases and 6 bases, there was a span of 18 bases. This CDR3 has 15 amino acids. CDR1 is SGHAT, CDR2 FQNNGV, per germline.

A few counts support this clonotype. V gene TRBV20-1 combines with J gene TRBJ2-5; either TRBD1 or TRBD2 may fit D (5 bases each). V was pared by 2 bases and J by 7 bases, with 23 bases between. From germline, CDR1 is DFQATT and CDR2 SNEGSKA (reference sequence). The CDR3 extends over 16 amino acids. CDR3 sequence: CSARQPGPPPRGTQYF. The CDR3 DNA follows: TGCAGTGCTAGACAACCGGGACCACCCCCACGCGGGACCCAGTACTTC.